Listed below are T cell receptor beta chains from one sample, sequenced in a study of human T cells and chemical hapten exposure. TCRdb re-called the RACE reads through MiXCR, storing one row per CDR3 protein. Of 120,000 to 150,000 distinct CDR3 sequences in the sample, approximately 10% were seen once. Sequences were derived from whole blood, sampled in connection with sensitization to the hapten diphenylcyclopropenone (DPC). These receptors were collected from a woman in her 50s with alopecia areata. Some clones in this sample may be carry-over from other donors' samples. The CDR3 runs from the conserved cysteine through the conserved F or W. D genes are given only for firm matches. Clone size is stated in some rows and not others, as once, few, many or a class when expanded.

few TRBJ1-2 TRBV28 NA CASRGGLQSYGYTF TGTGCCAGCAGGGGGGGACTGCAGTCCTATGGCTACACCTTC
NA TRBJ2-1 TRBV7-3 TRBD2 CASSITGTSTRNEQFF TGTGCCAGCAGCATTACCGGGACTAGCACTCGAAATGAGCAGTTCTTC
many TRBJ2-3 TRBV10-3 TRBD2 CAIAGAGGRTDTQYF TGTGCCATCGCAGGAGCGGGAGGACGAACAGATACGCAGTATTTT
NA TRBJ1-1 TRBV6-6 NA CAIWRGWGDEAFF TGTGCCATCTGGCGAGGGTGGGGAGATGAAGCTTTCTTT
NA TRBJ2-7 TRBV5-1 TRBD2 CASSFGLAGVEQYF TGCGCCAGCAGCTTTGGACTAGCGGGAGTCGAGCAGTACTTC
many TRBJ2-1 TRBV5-1 TRBD2 CASSSRAGAGVHEQFF TGCGCCAGCAGCTCCCGGGCTGGGGCGGGAGTACATGAGCAGTTCTTC
many TRBJ2-2 TRBV11-2 NA CASSLRAGPSWLFF TGTGCCAGCAGCTTAAGGGCCGGACCGTCGTGGCTGTTTTTT
few TRBJ2-2 TRBV6-2/TRBV6-3 TRBD2 CASSYAGGYTGELFF TGTGCCAGCAGTTATGCGGGAGGGTACACCGGGGAGCTGTTTTTT
many TRBJ2-7 TRBV12-3/TRBV12-4 NA CASSYQGPYEQYF TGTGCCAGCAGTTACCAGGGCCCCTACGAGCAGTACTTC
NA TRBJ1-4 TRBV12-3/TRBV12-4 TRBD1 CASSLRTGQNEKLFF TGTGCCAGCAGTCTCCGGACAGGGCAAAATGAAAAACTGTTTTTT
many TRBJ2-7 TRBV7-2 NA CASSLRVLGNEQYF TGTGCCAGCAGCCTCCGGGTGCTGGGGAACGAGCAGTACTTC
NA TRBJ2-5 TRBV30 TRBD2 CAVRIAGGPRETQYF TGTGCCGTCAGGATAGCGGGAGGGCCTAGGGAGACCCAGTACTTC
NA TRBJ2-2 TRBV11-2 TRBD2 CASSPTSGRATGELFF TGTGCCAGCAGCCCAACTAGCGGGAGGGCCACCGGGGAGCTGTTTTTT
many TRBJ1-3 TRBV18 NA CASSVTGISGNTIYF TGTGCCAGCTCAGTAACAGGGATCTCTGGAAACACCATATATTTT
NA TRBJ2-7 TRBV2 NA CASSADRETEQYF TGTGCCAGCAGTGCGGACAGAGAAACCGAGCAGTACTTC
many TRBJ2-7 TRBV12-3/TRBV12-4 NA CASSPPGQGSNEQYF TGTGCCAGCAGTCCGCCCGGCCAGGGGTCAAACGAGCAGTACTTC
many TRBJ1-1 TRBV6-1 NA CASSAVTGINTEAFF TGTGCCAGCAGTGCAGTAACAGGTATCAACACTGAAGCTTTCTTT
NA TRBJ2-3 TRBV7-2 TRBD2 CASSLARTSGFTDTQYF TGTGCCAGCAGCTTAGCCCGGACTAGCGGGTTTACAGATACGCAGTATTTT
few TRBJ2-7 TRBV5-1 NA CASSMGPNYEQYF TGCGCCAGCAGCATGGGACCGAACTACGAGCAGTACTTC
NA TRBJ1-2 TRBV5-1 TRBD1 CASSLPRTGDVPNYGYTF TGCGCCAGCAGCCTTCCCCGGACAGGGGATGTACCTAACTATGGCTACACCTTC
many TRBJ2-7 TRBV15 TRBD1 CATSRGTGSYEQYF TGTGCCACCAGCAGAGGGACAGGGAGCTACGAGCAGTACTTC
NA TRBJ2-7 TRBV28 TRBD2 CASSSPGLAAYEQYF TGTGCCAGCAGTTCGCCGGGACTAGCGGCTTACGAGCAGTACTTC
NA TRBJ1-2 TRBV6-2/TRBV6-3 TRBD1 CASSLGQGSTF TGTGCCAGCAGTTTGGGACAGGGGTCCACCTTC
NA TRBJ1-1 TRBV6-6 NA CASSQIRGQINTEAFF TGTGCCAGCAGTCAAATAAGAGGACAGATTAACACTGAAGCTTTCTTT
NA TRBJ1-1 TRBV5-1 NA CASSLTRGQTEAFF TGCGCCAGCAGCCTAACTAGGGGTCAAACTGAAGCTTTCTTT
many TRBJ1-6 TRBV20-1 NA CSARAPDRISPLHF TGCAGTGCTAGAGCCCCTGACAGGATTTCACCCCTCCACTTT
few TRBJ1-6 TRBV14 NA CASSPYNNSPLHF TGTGCCAGCAGCCCCTATAACAATTCACCCCTCCACTTT
NA TRBJ2-1 TRBV20-1 TRBD2 CSARGLAGGSEQLF TGCAGTGCTAGGGGACTAGCGGGAGGGTCTGAGCAGCTCTTC
few TRBJ2-1 TRBV7-9 NA CASSLRLANYNEQFF TGTGCCAGCAGCTTACGTTTAGCGAACTACAATGAGCAGTTCTTC
few TRBJ2-7 TRBV21-1 NA CASSKATGTGCYEQYF TGTGCCAGCAGCAAAGCGACCGGGACAGGGTGCTACGAGCAGTACTTC
few TRBJ1-5 TRBV6-2/TRBV6-3 NA CASSGRSNQPQHF TGTGCCAGCAGTGGGCGAAGCAATCAGCCCCAGCATTTT
few TRBJ2-6 TRBV5-1 NA CASGTSLISGANVLTF TGCGCCAGCGGCACCAGTTTGATCTCTGGGGCCAACGTCCTGACTTTC
few TRBJ2-2 TRBV6-5 NA CASRLSGSSVPGELFF TGTGCCAGCAGACTCTCGGGCAGCTCAGTCCCCGGGGAGCTGTTTTTT
NA TRBJ2-5 TRBV7-8 NA CASSLLGVGETQYF TGTGCCAGCAGCTTACTGGGCGTCGGAGAGACCCAGTACTTC
few TRBJ1-4 TRBV18 TRBD1 CASSDQGAKSTNEKLFF TGTGCCAGCTCCGACCAGGGGGCGAAGAGCACTAATGAAAAACTGTTTTTT
NA TRBJ2-1 TRBV2 NA CASSERADLLYNEQFF TGTGCCAGCAGTGAAAGAGCGGACCTACTCTACAATGAGCAGTTCTTC
few TRBJ1-5 TRBV20-1 NA CSATGGVRGQPQHF TGCAGTGCCACCGGGGGGGTCCGGGGACAGCCCCAGCATTTT
many TRBJ1-3 TRBV4-1 NA CASSPAQARSGNTIYF TGCGCCAGCAGCCCAGCACAGGCGCGCTCTGGAAACACCATATATTTT
few TRBJ2-1 TRBV28 NA CASKGPVESYNEQFF TGTGCCAGCAAGGGCCCGGTGGAGTCCTACAATGAGCAGTTCTTC
many TRBJ2-3 TRBV6-2/TRBV6-3 NA CASTPRDAQYF TGTGCCAGCACGCCCAGGGACGCGCAGTATTTT
NA TRBJ2-7 TRBV9 NA CASSAEGWGEQYF TGTGCCAGCAGCGCCGAGGGGTGGGGCGAGCAGTACTTC
NA TRBJ1-3 TRBV12-3/TRBV12-4 TRBD1 CASSLGADRGGNTIYF TGTGCCAGCAGTTTAGGAGCGGACAGGGGAGGAAACACCATATATTTT
few TRBJ1-2 TRBV18 TRBD1 CASSPSGTGGSNYGYTF TGTGCCAGCTCACCATCGGGGACAGGGGGCAGCAACTATGGCTACACCTTC
NA TRBJ2-1 TRBV30 NA CAWSVGPANEQFF TGTGCCTGGAGTGTTGGGCCGGCTAATGAGCAGTTCTTC
NA TRBJ1-5 TRBV28 NA CASRTPTVGNNQPQHF TGTGCCAGCAGGACCCCGACAGTAGGTAACAATCAGCCCCAGCATTTT
many TRBJ2-2 TRBV4-1 NA CASSQVWVLTGELFF TGCGCCAGCAGCCAAGTCTGGGTCTTAACCGGGGAGCTGTTTTTT